This TCR beta chain is drawn from a study of blood T cell repertoires in COVID-19. Study in general: Material from acute and convalescent COVID-19 was sourced from the United States, Italy and Spain. PBMCs, B-cell-depleted T cells, or T cells provided the cDNA or gDNA that made up the material.

This clone has just a few counts. The Seattle site enrolled patients during active infection and followed them longitudinally. Authors' data handling: Reference gene primer amplification gave nucleated cell count estimates. The table came from immunoSEQ multiplex PCR; TCRdb's copy has only in-frame clones and leaves some out. V, J and clone size reflect that table, while D and trimming were determined from the DNA. Of about 240,000 clones in the sample, approximately 78% are singletons; the top ten hold 8% to 9%. The sequenced material came from peripheral blood. The sequence was collected from an elderly woman with COVID-19, enrolled during active disease.

CDR3 nucleotide sequence: TGTGCCAGCTCACTTTCTATTCTAGAGGTCACCGGGGAGCTGTTTTTT. Translated, it gives CASSLSILEVTGELFF. The rearrangement links TRBV18 to TRBJ2-2; no clear D gene. The germline V and J ends were trimmed by 4 bases and 4 bases, with 16 bases remaining between them. The CDR3 spans 16 residues. Germline lookup yields CDR1 KGHSH and CDR2 LQKENI. Drawing the rest from reference TRBV18 and TRBJ2-2, the complete variable domain is NAGVMQNPRHLVRRRGQEARLRCSPMKGHSHVYWYRQLPEEGLKFMVYLQKENIIDESGMPKERFSAEFPKEGPSILRIQQVVRGDSAAYFCASSLSILEVTGELFFGEGSRLTVL.